This T cell receptor beta chain was recorded in a study of CD8+ T cells in alopecia areata. Findings and caveats of the study: While tofacitinib was given, many expanded lesional clones persisted in scalp and blood.

Note on this clone: Its matching antigen is unknown.

Reverse transcription of extracted RNA yielded cDNA, which provided the sequencing template. This table comes from immunoSEQ multiplex PCR, and its TCRdb copy is limited to in-frame clones, with some not included. The sample yields 150,000 to 200,000 clones, around three fifths seen once. Treatment described: oral pan-JAK inhibitor, 5-10 mg twice daily. From germline, CDR1 is SGHDN and CDR2 FVKESK. CDR3 size: 15 residues. Trimming left V 0 bases short and J 5 bases short, with 13 bases between. The rearrangement uses TRBV14 and TRBJ1-1, with no clear D. The source is a human donor with alopecia areata. The sequencing here drew on CD4+ T cells sorted from blood, taken around week 50, from a patient treated with tofacitinib. This chain's CDR3 is CASSQDPASRTEAFF. The CDR3 coding sequence is TGTGCCAGCAGCCAAGATCCCGCCAGTAGGACTGAAGCTTTCTTT.